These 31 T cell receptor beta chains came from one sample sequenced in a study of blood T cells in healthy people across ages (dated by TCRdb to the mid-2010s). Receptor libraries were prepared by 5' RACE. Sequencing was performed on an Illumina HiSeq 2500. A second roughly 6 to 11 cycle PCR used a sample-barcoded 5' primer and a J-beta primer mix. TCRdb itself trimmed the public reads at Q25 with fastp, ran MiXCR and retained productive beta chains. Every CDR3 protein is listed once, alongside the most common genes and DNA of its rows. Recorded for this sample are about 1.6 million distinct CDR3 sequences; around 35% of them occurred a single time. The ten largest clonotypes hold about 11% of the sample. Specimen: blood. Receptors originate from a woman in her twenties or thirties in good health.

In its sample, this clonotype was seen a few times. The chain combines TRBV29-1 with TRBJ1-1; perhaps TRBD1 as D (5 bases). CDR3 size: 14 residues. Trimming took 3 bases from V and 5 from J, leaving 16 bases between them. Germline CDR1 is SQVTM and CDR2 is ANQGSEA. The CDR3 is CSVDKGRAETEAFF. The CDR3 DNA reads TGCAGCGTTGATAAGGGGAGGGCGGAGACTGAAGCTTTCTTT.

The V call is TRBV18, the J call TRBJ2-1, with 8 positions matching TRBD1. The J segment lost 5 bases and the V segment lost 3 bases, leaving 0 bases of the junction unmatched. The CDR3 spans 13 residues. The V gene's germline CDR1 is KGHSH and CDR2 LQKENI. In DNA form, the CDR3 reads TGTGCCAGCTCACCGGGACAGGACAATGAGCAGTTCTTC. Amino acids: CASSPGQDNEQFF.

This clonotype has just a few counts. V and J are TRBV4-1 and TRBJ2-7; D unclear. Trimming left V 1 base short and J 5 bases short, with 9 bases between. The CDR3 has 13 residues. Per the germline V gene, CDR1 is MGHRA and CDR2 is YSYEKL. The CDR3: CASSQGREHEQYF. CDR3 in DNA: TGCGCCAGCAGCCAAGGGCGAGAGCACGAGCAGTACTTC.

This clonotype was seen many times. CDR3 sequence: CSVVTRGDSYGYTF. Written as DNA, the CDR3 is TGCAGCGTGGTTACCAGAGGGGACAGTTATGGCTACACCTTC. This chain uses TRBV29-1 with TRBJ1-2; the match to TRBD1 covers 7 bases. From germline, CDR1 is SQVTM and CDR2 ANQGSEA. The CDR3 has 14 amino acids. V lost 6 bases and J lost 5; bases outside the gene matches: 12.

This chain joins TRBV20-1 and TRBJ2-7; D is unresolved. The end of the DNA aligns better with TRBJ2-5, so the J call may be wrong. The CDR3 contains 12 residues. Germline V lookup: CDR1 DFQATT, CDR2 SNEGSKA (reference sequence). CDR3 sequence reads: CSARNAPETQYF. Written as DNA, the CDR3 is TGCAGTGCTAGAAACGCGCCAGAGACCCAGTACTTC.

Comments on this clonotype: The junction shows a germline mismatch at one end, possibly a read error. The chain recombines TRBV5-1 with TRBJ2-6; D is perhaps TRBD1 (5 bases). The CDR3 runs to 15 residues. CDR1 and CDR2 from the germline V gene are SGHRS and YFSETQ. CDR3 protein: CASGLQVSGANALTF. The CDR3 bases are TGCGCCAGCGGTTTACAAGTGTCTGGGGCCAACGCCCTGACTTTC.

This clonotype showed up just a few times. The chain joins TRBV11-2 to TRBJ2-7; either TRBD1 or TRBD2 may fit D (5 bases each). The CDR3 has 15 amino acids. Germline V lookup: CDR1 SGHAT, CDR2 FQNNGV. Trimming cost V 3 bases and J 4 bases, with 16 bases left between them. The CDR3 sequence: CASSLGTSSRYEQYF. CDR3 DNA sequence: TGTGCCAGCAGCTTGGGGACCTCCTCTCGTTACGAGCAGTACTTC. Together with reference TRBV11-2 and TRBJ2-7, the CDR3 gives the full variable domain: EAGVAQSPRYKIIEKRQSVAFWCNPISGHATLYWYQQILGQGPKLLIQFQNNGVVDDSQLPKDRFSAERLKGVDSTLKIQPAKLEDSAVYLCASSLGTSSRYEQYFGPGTRLTVT.

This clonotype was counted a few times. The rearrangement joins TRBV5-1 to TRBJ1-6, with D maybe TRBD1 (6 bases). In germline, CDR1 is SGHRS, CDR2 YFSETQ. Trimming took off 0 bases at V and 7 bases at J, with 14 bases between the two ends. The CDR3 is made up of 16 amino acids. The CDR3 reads CASSLAPGQRNSPLHF. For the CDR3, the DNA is TGCGCCAGCAGCTTGGCCCCCGGACAGCGGAATTCACCCCTCCACTTT.

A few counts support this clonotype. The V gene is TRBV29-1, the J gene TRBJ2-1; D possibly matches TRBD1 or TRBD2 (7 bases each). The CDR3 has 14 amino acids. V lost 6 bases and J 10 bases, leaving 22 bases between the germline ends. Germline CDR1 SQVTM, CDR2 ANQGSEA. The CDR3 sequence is CSVIPQGGGREQFF. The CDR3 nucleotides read TGCAGCGTCATTCCCCAGGGAGGGGGCCGAGAGCAGTTCTTC.

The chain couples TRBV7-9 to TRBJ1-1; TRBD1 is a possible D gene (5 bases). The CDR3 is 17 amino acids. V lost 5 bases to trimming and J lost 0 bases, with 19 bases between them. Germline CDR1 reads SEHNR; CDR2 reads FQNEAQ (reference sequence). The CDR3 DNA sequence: TGTGCCAGCAGCCAACCCACAGGTCAGAGGATGAACACTGAAGCTTTCTTT. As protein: CASSQPTGQRMNTEAFF.

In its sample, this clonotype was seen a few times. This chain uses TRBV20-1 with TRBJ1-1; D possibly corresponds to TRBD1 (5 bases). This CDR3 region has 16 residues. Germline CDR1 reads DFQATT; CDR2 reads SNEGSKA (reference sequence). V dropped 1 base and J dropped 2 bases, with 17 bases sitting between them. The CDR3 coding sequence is TGCAGTGCTAGAGGCCCGACGGGCAGGGCTAACACTGAAGCTTTCTTT. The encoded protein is CSARGPTGRANTEAFF.

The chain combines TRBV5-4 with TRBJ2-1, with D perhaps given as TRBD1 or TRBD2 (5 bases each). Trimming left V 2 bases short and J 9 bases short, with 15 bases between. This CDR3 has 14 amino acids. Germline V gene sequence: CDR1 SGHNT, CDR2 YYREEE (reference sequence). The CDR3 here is CASSFGENGGEQFF. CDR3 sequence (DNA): TGTGCCAGCAGCTTTGGCGAGAATGGGGGTGAGCAGTTCTTC.

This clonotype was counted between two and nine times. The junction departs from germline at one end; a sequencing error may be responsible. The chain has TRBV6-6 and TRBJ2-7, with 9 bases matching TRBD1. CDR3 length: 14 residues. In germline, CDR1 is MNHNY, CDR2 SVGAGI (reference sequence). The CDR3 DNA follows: TGTGCCAGCAGTTACTCAAGGGACAGGGTGGAGCTGTACTTC. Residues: CASSYSRDRVELYF.

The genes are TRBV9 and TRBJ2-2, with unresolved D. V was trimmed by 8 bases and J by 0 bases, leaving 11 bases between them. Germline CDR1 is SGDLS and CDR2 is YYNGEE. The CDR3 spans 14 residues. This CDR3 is CASLRNSNTGELFF. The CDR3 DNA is TGTGCCAGTCTAAGAAATTCGAACACCGGGGAGCTGTTTTTT.

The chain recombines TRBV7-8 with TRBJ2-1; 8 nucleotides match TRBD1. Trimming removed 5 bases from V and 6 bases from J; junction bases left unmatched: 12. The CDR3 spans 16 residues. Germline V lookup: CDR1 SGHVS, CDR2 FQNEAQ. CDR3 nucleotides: TGTGCCAGCAGCCTTATCGGGACAGGTCCTTTCAATGAGCAGTTCTTC. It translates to CASSLIGTGPFNEQFF. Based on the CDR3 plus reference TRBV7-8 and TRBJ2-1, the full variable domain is GAGVSQSPRYKVAKRGQDVALRCDPISGHVSLFWYQQALGQGPEFLTYFQNEAQLDKSGLPSDRFFAERPEGSVSTLKIQRTQQEDSAVYLCASSLIGTGPFNEQFFGPGTRLTVL.

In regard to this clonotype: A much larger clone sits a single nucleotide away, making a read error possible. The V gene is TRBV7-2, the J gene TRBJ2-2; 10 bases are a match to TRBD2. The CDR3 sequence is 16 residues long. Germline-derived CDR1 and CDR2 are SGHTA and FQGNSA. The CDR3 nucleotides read TGTGCCAGCAGCTATAGCGGGAGGACGAGTACCGGGCAGCTGTTTTTT. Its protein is CASSYSGRTSTGQLFF.

The CDR3 here is CATSDTSGTKGQFF. CDR3 DNA: TGTGCCACCAGTGATACCTCAGGTACAAAGGGCCAGTTCTTC. The V call is TRBV24-1, the J call TRBJ2-1; D ambiguous. The CDR3 is 14 amino acids. From germline, CDR1 is KGHDR and CDR2 SFDVKD. V was cut by 3 bases and J by 13 bases, with 18 bases left in between.

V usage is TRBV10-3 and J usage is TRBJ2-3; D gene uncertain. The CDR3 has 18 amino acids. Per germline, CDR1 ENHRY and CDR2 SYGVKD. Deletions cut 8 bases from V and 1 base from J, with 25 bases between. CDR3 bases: TGTGCCATCGGTGCTAAAAACAAGGCTCCTGGGGGCACAGATACGCAGTATTTT. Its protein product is CAIGAKNKAPGGTDTQYF.

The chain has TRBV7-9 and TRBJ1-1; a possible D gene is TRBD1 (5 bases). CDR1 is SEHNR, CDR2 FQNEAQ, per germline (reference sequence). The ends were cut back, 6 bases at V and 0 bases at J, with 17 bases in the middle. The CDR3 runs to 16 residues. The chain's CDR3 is CASRIGAGSLNTEAFF. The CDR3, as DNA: TGTGCCAGCAGAATAGGGGCAGGTTCACTGAACACTGAAGCTTTCTTT.

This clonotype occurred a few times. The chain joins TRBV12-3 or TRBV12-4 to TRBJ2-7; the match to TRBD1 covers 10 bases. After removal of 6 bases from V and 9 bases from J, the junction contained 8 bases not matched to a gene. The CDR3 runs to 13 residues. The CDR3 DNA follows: TGTGCCAGCAGCCCTAGACAGGGGGCCAGGCAGTACTTC. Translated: CASSPRQGARQYF.

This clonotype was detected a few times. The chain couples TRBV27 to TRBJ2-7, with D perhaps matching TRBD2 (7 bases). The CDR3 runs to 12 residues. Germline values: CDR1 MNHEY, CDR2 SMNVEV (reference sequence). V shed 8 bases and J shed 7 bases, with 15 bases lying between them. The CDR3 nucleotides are TGTGCCAGCCGCGGCGGGGGCGGTGAGCAGTACTTC. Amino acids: CASRGGGGEQYF.

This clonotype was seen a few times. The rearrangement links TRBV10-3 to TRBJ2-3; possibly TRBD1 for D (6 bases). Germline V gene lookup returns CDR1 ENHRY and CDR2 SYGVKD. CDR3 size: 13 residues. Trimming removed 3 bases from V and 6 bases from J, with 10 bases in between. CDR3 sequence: CAISERGTDTQYF. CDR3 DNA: TGTGCCATCAGTGAAAGGGGGACGGATACGCAGTATTTT.

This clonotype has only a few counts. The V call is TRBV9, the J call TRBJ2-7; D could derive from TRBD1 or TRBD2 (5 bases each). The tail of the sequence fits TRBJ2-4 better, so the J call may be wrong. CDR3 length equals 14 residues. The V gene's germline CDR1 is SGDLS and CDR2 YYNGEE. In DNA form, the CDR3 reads TGTGCCAGCAGCGACGGGGCCTGGGCGAACATTCAGTACTTC. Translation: CASSDGAWANIQYF.

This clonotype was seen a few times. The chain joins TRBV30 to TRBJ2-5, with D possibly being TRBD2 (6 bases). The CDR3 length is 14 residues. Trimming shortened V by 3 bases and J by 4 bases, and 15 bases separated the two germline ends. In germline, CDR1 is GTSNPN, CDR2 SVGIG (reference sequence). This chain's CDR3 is CAWSAAPGLETQYF. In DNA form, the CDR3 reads TGTGCCTGGAGCGCCGCCCCGGGACTAGAGACCCAGTACTTC.

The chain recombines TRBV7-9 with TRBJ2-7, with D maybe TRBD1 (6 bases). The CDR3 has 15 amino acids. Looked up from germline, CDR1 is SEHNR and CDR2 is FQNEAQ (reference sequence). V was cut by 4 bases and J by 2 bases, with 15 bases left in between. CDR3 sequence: CASSSTAGVTYEQYF. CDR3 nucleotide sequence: TGTGCCAGCAGCTCCACGGCAGGGGTTACCTACGAGCAGTACTTC. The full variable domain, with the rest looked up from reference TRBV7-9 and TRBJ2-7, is DTGVSQNPRHKITKRGQNVTFRCDPISEHNRLYWYRQTLGQGPEFLTYFQNEAQLEKSRLLSDRFSAERPKGSFSTLEIQRTEQGDSAMYLCASSSTAGVTYEQYFGPGTRLTVT.

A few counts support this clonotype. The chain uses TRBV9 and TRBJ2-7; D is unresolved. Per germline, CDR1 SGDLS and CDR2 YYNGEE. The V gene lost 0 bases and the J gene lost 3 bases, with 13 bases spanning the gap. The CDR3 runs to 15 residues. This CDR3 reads CASSVAVGSRYEQYF. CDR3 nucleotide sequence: TGTGCCAGCAGCGTAGCAGTTGGGTCCCGCTACGAGCAGTACTTC. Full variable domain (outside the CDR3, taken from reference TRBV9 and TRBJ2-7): DSGVTQTPKHLITATGQRVTLRCSPRSGDLSVYWYQQSLDQGLQFLIQYYNGEERAKGNILERFSAQQFPDLHSELNLSSLELGDSALYFCASSVAVGSRYEQYFGPGTRLTVT.

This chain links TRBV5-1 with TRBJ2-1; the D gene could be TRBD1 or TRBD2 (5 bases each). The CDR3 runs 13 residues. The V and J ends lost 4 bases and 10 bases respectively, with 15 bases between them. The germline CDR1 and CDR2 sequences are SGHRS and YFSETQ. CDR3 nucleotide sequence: TGCGCCAGCAGCGCTAGACAGCGCGGGGAGCAGTTCTTC. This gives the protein CASSARQRGEQFF.

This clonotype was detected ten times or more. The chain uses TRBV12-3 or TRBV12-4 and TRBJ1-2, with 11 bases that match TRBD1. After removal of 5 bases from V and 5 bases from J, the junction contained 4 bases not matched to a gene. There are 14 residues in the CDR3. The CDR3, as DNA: TGTGCCAGCAGTGCCGGGACAGGGGGTTATGGCTACACCTTC. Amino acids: CASSAGTGGYGYTF.

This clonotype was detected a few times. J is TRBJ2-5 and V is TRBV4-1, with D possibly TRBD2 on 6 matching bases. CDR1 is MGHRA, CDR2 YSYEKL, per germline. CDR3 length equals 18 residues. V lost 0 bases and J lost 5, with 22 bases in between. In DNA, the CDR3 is TGCGCCAGCAGCCAAGACCTTTTGTCGGCGGGGATGTTGGAGACCCAGTACTTC. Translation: CASSQDLLSAGMLETQYF.

CDR3 region: CATSDPQQVYTDTQYF. CDR3 coding DNA: TGTGCCACCAGTGATCCCCAGCAAGTTTATACAGATACGCAGTATTTT. The chain couples TRBV24-1 to TRBJ2-3; D uncertain. The CDR3 has 16 amino acids. V was clipped by 3 bases and J by 3 bases, with 15 bases between them. Germline CDR1 is KGHDR and CDR2 is SFDVKD.

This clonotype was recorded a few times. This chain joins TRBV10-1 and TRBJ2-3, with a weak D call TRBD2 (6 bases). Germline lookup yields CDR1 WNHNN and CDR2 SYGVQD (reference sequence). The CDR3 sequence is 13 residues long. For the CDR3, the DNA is TGCGCGCCTCGTGGAGGGGGCACAGATACGCAGTATTTT. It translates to CAPRGGGTDTQYF.